A selection of T cell receptor beta chains follows, all from one sample in a study of cytomegalovirus exposure and HLA in healthy donors. Some clones are missing from TCRdb's copy, which holds only in-frame ones; the method was immunoSEQ multiplex PCR. Among 180,000 or so clones, around 80% were seen once, and the ten largest hold more than 1.1%. Material: PBMCs. These receptors all stem from a girl between 5 and 17 years old in good health and CMV-seropositive. Both conserved end residues are trimmed from each CDR3. Each record gives: V gene, clone size, CDR3 protein. Where a row states a size, it is once, few, many or the class of an expanded clone; other rows omit it.

TRBV5-5 once ASSLRTGDYGYT
TRBV4-2 few ASSQEGGRANEQF
TRBV15 - ATSRAWGQSEKLF
TRBV6-5 - ASSYGGGTYEQY
TRBV7-3 - ASSPRGGASSSNTQY
TRBV18 - ASSPTGAGVYNEQF
TRBV6-5 - ASSYSRSGLQY
TRBV9 - ASSAKAGAYYNEQF
TRBV19 - ASSWGSDYNEQF
TRBV6-5 - ASIDRNNQPQH
TRBV5-6 - ASSWIWTRGSYEQY
TRBV19 - ASSSTGGSYEQY
TRBV6-5 few ASSPSGRGLKTQY
TRBV4-1 few ASPLAVNEKLF
TRBV27 - ASSLRGNTEAF
TRBV19 - ASSILAGAGNTEAF
TRBV5-4 - ASSSASGDYEQY
TRBV15 - ATSRGQGSTDTQY
TRBV19 - ASSTGTGEQF
TRBV25-1 - ASSETSSGRADTQY
TRBV30 once AASGDGEKLF
TRBV5-1 - ASSSGQGVTDTQY
TRBV6-6 - ASRNLKQETQY
TRBV19 - ASSSLAGGETQY
TRBV5-4 - ASSLDRGNTIY
TRBV11-2 once ASRRIAGALGYT
TRBV27 - ASTFNGELF
TRBV30 - AWSVTGAGANVLT
TRBV27 - ASSWRISYEQY
TRBV6-1 - ASSETISQPQH
TRBV9 - ASGKIGQEAF
TRBV6-6 - ASSAAPGGGKQPQH
TRBV30 - AWRRQGGTEAF
TRBV15 - ATSREGASGMNEQF
TRBV2 few ASSDGTSNEKLF
TRBV19 - ASRVTGGETQY
TRBV7-6 - ASSREVNSYEQY
TRBV7-9 - ASSTDSSNQPQH
TRBV7-9 - ASSALQGFGTDTQY
TRBV5-6 - ASSPGTGYFSEAF
TRBV11-2 - ASSSSSGNEQF
TRBV27 few ASSTNRVGNEKLF
TRBV11-3 - ASSLAGPYNEQF
TRBV19 - ASSVEGQGYTEAF
TRBV5-4 - ASSFPGFNYGYT
TRBV19 - ASTRTSGGPGVYEQY
TRBV5-1 - ASSLQGLPDYEQY
TRBV19 - ASRLAGSSNEQY